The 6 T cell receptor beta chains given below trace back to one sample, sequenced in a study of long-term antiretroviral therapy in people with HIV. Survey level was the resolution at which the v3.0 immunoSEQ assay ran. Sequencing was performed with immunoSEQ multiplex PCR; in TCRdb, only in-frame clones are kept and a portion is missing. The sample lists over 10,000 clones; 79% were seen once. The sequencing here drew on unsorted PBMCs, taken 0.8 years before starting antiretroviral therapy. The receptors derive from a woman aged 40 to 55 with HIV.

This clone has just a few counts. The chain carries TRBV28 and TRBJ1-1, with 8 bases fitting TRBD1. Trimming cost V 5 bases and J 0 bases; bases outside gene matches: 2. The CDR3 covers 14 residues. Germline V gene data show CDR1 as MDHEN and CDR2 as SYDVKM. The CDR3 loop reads CASSRTGMNTEAFF. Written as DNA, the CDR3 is TGTGCCAGCAGTAGGACAGGGATGAACACTGAAGCTTTCTTT.

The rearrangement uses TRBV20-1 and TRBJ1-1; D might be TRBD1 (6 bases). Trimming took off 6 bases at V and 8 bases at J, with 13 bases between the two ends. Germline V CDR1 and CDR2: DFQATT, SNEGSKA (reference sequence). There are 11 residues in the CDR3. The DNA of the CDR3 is TGCAGTGCCAGCGGACAGCTAGAAGCTTTCTTT. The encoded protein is CSASGQLEAFF.

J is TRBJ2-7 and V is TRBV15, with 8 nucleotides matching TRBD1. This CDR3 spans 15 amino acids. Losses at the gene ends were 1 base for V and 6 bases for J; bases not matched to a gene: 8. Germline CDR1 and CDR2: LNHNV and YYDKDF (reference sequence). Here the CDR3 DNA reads TGTGCCACCAGCAGAGCCCCGGACAGGGCGGGCGAGCAGTACTTC. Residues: CATSRAPDRAGEQYF.

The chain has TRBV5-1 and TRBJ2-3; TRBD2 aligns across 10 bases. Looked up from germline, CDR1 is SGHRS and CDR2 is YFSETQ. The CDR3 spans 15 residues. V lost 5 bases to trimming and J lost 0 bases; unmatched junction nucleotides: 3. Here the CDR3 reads CASRQTSGSTDTQYF. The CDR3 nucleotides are TGCGCCAGCAGGCAGACTAGCGGGAGCACAGATACGCAGTATTTT.

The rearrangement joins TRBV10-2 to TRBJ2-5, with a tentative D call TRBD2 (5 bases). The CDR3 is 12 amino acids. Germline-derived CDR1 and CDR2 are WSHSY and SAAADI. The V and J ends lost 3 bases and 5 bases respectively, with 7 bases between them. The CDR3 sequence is CASSERRETQYF. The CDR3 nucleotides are TGCGCCAGCAGTGAACGGAGGGAGACCCAGTACTTC.

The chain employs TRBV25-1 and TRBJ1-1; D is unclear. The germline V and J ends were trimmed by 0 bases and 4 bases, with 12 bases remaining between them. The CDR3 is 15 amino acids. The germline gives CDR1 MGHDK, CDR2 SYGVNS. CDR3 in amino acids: CASSEYGPTRTEAFF. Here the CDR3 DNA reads TGTGCCAGCAGTGAATATGGGCCGACCCGCACTGAAGCTTTCTTT.